Listed here are 19 T cell receptor beta chains from one sample, sequenced in a study of T cell responses to AZD1222 COVID-19 vaccine. Clones were sequenced by immunoSEQ multiplex PCR, and TCRdb holds only the in-frame ones, with some missing. The sample includes 69,000 or so clones, about 88% of them seen just once. The sequences come from peripheral blood, collected 28 days after the second dose of the MenACWY control vaccine. These TCRs come from an adult who received the MenACWY meningococcal vaccine as a control.

The chain links TRBV9 to TRBJ2-7; D gene unclear. In germline, CDR1 is SGDLS, CDR2 YYNGEE. V was cut by 4 bases and J by 6 bases, with 17 bases left in between. The CDR3 covers 14 residues. The DNA of the CDR3 is TGTGCCAGCAGCCCTACTGGCGGTGCTCTCGAGCAGTACTTC. This gives the protein CASSPTGGALEQYF.

The chain couples TRBV2 to TRBJ1-4; maybe TRBD1 (6 bases). Germline CDR1 SNHLY, CDR2 FYNNEI. Trimming removed 3 bases at V and 7 bases at J, with 9 bases between. The CDR3 runs 13 residues. CDR3 region: CASSDGGGEKLFF. CDR3 sequence (DNA): TGTGCCAGCAGTGATGGGGGCGGTGAAAAACTGTTTTTT.

The chain joins TRBV6-5 to TRBJ1-1; D perhaps matches TRBD1 (6 bases). Trimming took off 2 bases at V and 1 base at J, with 11 bases between the two ends. Germline CDR1 MNHEY, CDR2 SVGAGI. CDR3 size: 15 residues. The CDR3 nucleotides read TGTGCCAGCAGTTACAGAGGGACAAGGAACACTGAAGCTTTCTTT. Amino acid sequence: CASSYRGTRNTEAFF.

In nucleotides, the CDR3 is TGTGCCAGCAGCCAAGGAGCGGATAGCACAGATACGCAGTATTTT. It specifies CASSQGADSTDTQYF. The chain carries TRBV4-2 and TRBJ2-3; a possible D gene is TRBD2 (5 bases). The CDR3 consists of 15 residues. Germline V lookup: CDR1 LGHNA, CDR2 YNFKEQ. V was trimmed by 1 base and J by 0 bases, leaving 8 bases between them.

DNA for the CDR3: TGTGCCAGCAGCACGGCCCAAGAGACCCAGTACTTC. It specifies CASSTAQETQYF. The chain is built from TRBV7-9 and TRBJ2-5; no clear D gene. With 5 bases removed from V and 1 base from J, the gap between germline ends came to 5 bases. From germline, CDR1 is SEHNR and CDR2 FQNEAQ (reference sequence). The length of the CDR3 is 12 residues.

This chain joins TRBV6-2 or TRBV6-3 and TRBJ1-1; possible D gene TRBD1, 6 bases. V was shortened by 4 bases and J by 1 base, with 7 bases between the two germline ends. Germline CDR1 and CDR2: MNHEY and SVGEGT. The CDR3 runs to 13 residues. The CDR3, as DNA: TGTGCCAGCAGTTGGACAGAGAACACTGAAGCTTTCTTT. This gives the protein CASSWTENTEAFF.

V is TRBV4-1 and J is TRBJ1-5; D is ambiguous. Per the germline V gene, CDR1 is MGHRA and CDR2 is YSYEKL. The CDR3 is 13 residues long. V lost 0 bases and J lost 6, with 6 bases in between. CDR3 DNA sequence: TGCGCCAGCAGCCAAGATCTTGGTCAGCCCCAGCATTTT. Protein: CASSQDLGQPQHF.

This chain links TRBV30 with TRBJ2-7; TRBD1 matches 7 bases. Looked up from germline, CDR1 is GTSNPN and CDR2 is SVGIG (reference sequence). The CDR3 is 15 residues long. V dropped 1 base and J dropped 3; count of bases not matched to a gene: 9. The CDR3: CAWSDQGVQFYEQYF. CDR3 DNA: TGTGCCTGGAGTGACCAGGGGGTACAATTCTACGAGCAGTACTTC.

The rearrangement links TRBV7-2 to TRBJ2-3; 10 nucleotides match TRBD2. CDR1 is SGHTA, CDR2 FQGNSA, per germline. This CDR3 is 16 amino acids long. V lost 5 bases, J lost 5 bases, and 10 bases stayed unmatched. Here the CDR3 DNA reads TGTGCCAGCAGCCTCCAGAGCGGGAGGGCTGTAGATACGCAGTATTTT. Translated, it gives CASSLQSGRAVDTQYF.

V usage is TRBV24-1 and J usage is TRBJ2-7; the match to TRBD1 covers 10 bases. The V and J ends lost 3 bases and 3 bases, in that order; junction bases with no gene match: 4. The germline V gene encodes CDR1 KGHDR and CDR2 SFDVKD. The CDR3 covers 15 residues. The CDR3 sequence is CATSDPRTGGYEQYF. As DNA, the CDR3 is TGTGCCACCAGTGATCCCCGGACAGGGGGCTACGAGCAGTACTTC.

This clone was detected a few times. The chain uses TRBV6-2 or TRBV6-3 and TRBJ2-2; 9 bases agree with TRBD2. J gave up 5 bases and V 6 bases, and 1 base lay outside the gene matches. The germline V gene has CDR1 MNHEY and CDR2 SVGEGT. This CDR3 comprises 13 residues. Here the CDR3 DNA reads TGTGCCAGCAGCACTAGCGGGACCGGGGAGCTGTTTTTT. This translates into CASSTSGTGELFF.

The J gene is TRBJ2-7, the V gene TRBV7-2, with D perhaps TRBD1 or TRBD2 (5 bases each). CDR1 is SGHTA, CDR2 FQGNSA, per germline. The CDR3 is 14 amino acids. V shed 2 bases and J shed 7 bases, with 15 bases lying between them. The CDR3 nucleotides are TGTGCCAGCAGCTTACCGGGGCGAGGAAGGGAGCAGTACTTC. Protein: CASSLPGRGREQYF.

J is TRBJ2-5 and V is TRBV7-2; 8 nucleotides agree with TRBD1. The length of the CDR3 is 16 residues. Unmatched junction bases numbered 7, after V lost 3 bases and J lost 1 base. Looked up from germline, CDR1 is SGHTA and CDR2 is FQGNSA. CDR3 nucleotide sequence: TGTGCCAGCAGCTTCGCAGGGGGCGCTTCCCAAGAGACCCAGTACTTC. It specifies CASSFAGGASQETQYF.

This rearrangement joins TRBV2 to TRBJ2-1; TRBD2 is a possible D gene (6 bases). V was shortened by 6 bases and J by 7 bases, with 22 bases between the two germline ends. CDR3 length equals 16 residues. Germline V gives CDR1 SNHLY, CDR2 FYNNEI. CDR3 in amino acids: CASRGRLASQRNEQFF. The CDR3 DNA reads TGTGCCAGCAGGGGTCGTCTAGCGTCACAAAGGAATGAGCAGTTCTTC.

This clone was observed once. The chain employs TRBV6-2 or TRBV6-3 and TRBJ2-7; TRBD2 agrees at 8 bases. Germline values: CDR1 MNHEY, CDR2 SVGEGT. Trimming cost V 6 bases and J 5 bases; bases outside gene matches: 24. The CDR3 has 19 residues. CDR3 amino acids: CASSPGAGGRRYPANEQYF. Here the CDR3 DNA reads TGTGCCAGCAGCCCCGGGGCCGGCGGGAGGCGTTATCCGGCTAACGAGCAGTACTTC.

The chain links TRBV7-2 to TRBJ1-2; D gene uncertain. This CDR3 region has 14 residues. Germline loops: CDR1 SGHTA, CDR2 FQGNSA. V was clipped by 0 bases and J by 2 bases, with 7 bases between them. The CDR3 spells CASSLADSNYGYTF. CDR3 DNA sequence: TGTGCCAGCAGCTTAGCAGATTCAAACTATGGCTACACCTTC.

CDR3 in amino acids: CASSPTTGWHTDTQYF. DNA of the CDR3: TGTGCCAGCAGCCCGACAACTGGTTGGCATACAGATACGCAGTATTTT. The rearrangement joins TRBV7-6 to TRBJ2-3; no definite D call. CDR3 length: 16 residues. V lost 5 bases and J lost 3, with 18 bases in between. Germline V gene data show CDR1 as SGHVS and CDR2 as FNYEAQ.

J is TRBJ2-5 and V is TRBV3-1 (or the pseudogene TRBV3-2); no clear D. The germline V gene has CDR1 LGHDT and CDR2 YNNKEL (reference sequence). The CDR3 is 14 residues long. The V gene lost 1 base and the J gene lost 5 bases, with 11 bases spanning the gap. The CDR3 loop is CASSQGFSAETQYF. The DNA for the CDR3 is TGTGCCAGCAGCCAAGGGTTCAGCGCTGAGACCCAGTACTTC.

V usage is TRBV5-1 and J usage is TRBJ1-6, with D uncertain. Between the trimmed V and J ends, which lost 4 bases and 0 bases, there was a span of 8 bases. CDR1 is SGHRS, CDR2 YFSETQ, per germline. CDR3 length: 15 residues. CDR3 in DNA: TGCGCCAGCAGCCCGGTGGGCTCCTATAATTCACCCCTCCACTTT. This translates into CASSPVGSYNSPLHF.